The source of this TCR beta chain is a study of T cells in Graves' hyperthyroidism and ophthalmopathy. The overall study: Specimen type is peripheral blood, collected at initial diagnosis prior to any treatment.

Study findings and constraints: Most clonotypes expanded in the thyroid (above 0.001) were also present in blood. Ophthalmopathy got predicted by the model a median roughly 6.4 months before its onset.

Fresh peripheral blood, roughly 9.6 ml, was the source of the PBMCs. Amplification targeted TCR beta CDR3 regions from RNA transcripts. The HTBI primer set drove a first-round RT-PCR of the TCR CDR3. MiXCR, applied by TCRdb to the multiplex PCR reads, yields one record per CDR3 protein. The table includes some 500,000 distinct CDR3 sequences, approximately 14% detected once. The V segment lost 4 bases and the J segment 0 bases; nucleotides outside the gene matches: 4. The CDR3 totals 14 residues. Per the germline V gene, CDR1 is SGHNT and CDR2 is YYREEE (reference sequence). Details on this clonotype: Its antigen is not known.

The TCR originated in a woman under 30 with Graves' hyperthyroidism. V gene TRBV5-4 combines with J gene TRBJ2-7, with 7 bases aligning to TRBD2. Source material: blood. The CDR3 loop reads CASSEGLSSYEQYF. The CDR3 bases are TGTGCCAGCAGCGAGGGACTAAGCTCCTACGAGCAGTACTTC.